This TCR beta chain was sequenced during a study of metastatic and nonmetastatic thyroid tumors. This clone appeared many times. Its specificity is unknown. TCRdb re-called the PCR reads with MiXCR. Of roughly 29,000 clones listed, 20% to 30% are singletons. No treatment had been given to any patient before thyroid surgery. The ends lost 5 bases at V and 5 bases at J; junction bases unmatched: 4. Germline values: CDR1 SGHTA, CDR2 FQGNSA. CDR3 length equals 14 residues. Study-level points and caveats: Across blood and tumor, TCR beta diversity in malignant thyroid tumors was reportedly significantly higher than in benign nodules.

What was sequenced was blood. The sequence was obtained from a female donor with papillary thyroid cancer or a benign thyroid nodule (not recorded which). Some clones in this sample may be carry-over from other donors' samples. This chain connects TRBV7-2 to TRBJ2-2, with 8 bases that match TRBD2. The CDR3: CASSPGGGTGELFF. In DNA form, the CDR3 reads TGTGCCAGCAGCCCCGGGGGGGGGACCGGGGAGCTGTTTTTT.